The entry below gives a single T cell receptor beta chain sequence along with its context. Its specificity is unknown. An end of the junction differs from the germline gene, which may be a read error. The data originate from a study of T cell responses to AZD1222 COVID-19 vaccine. CDR3 length equals 11 residues. The germline V gene encodes CDR1 LNHNV and CDR2 YYDKDF (reference sequence). Study-wide findings and caveats: Most donors were white British, females outnumbered males, and clonal diversity was possibly underestimated.

Sequenced by immunoSEQ multiplex PCR; TCRdb stores in-frame clones only, minus some. The data hold over 65,000 clones, with more than 80% observed a single time. This sequence was found in an adult in good health. The material sequenced was peripheral blood, taken on day 0 of AZD1222 vaccination. This rearrangement joins TRBV15 to TRBJ1-6; D is unclear. The CDR3 DNA sequence: TGTGCCACCAGCGGAGATGGACCCCTCCACTTT. Translated: CATSGDGPLHF.